The T cell receptor (beta chain) described here comes from a study of blood T cells in healthy people across ages (dated by TCRdb to 2015 to 2017). With regard to the full study: Template switching captured roughly one uniquely barcoded TCR beta cDNA molecule per two T cells in model experiments. To track age-related changes in TCR beta repertoire diversity, the study relied on deep sequencing normalized with unique cDNA molecular identifiers. Four age groups were formed from the donors: young (average roughly 15 years), middle-aged (just under 40), aged (about 68) and long-lived (82). To avoid experimental bias, donors of different ages were distributed randomly across sequencing lanes. Two additional independent replicas of 1 million unique cDNA reads from the same blood draw were analyzed for two donors (one aged 18 to 30 and one aged 80 or older).

As for this clonotype: No antigen is known for it. No per-base quality is available; no much larger clone lies one base away.

Receptor libraries were prepared by 5' RACE. The sample was run on an Illumina HiSeq 2500. A second PCR of roughly 7 to 11 cycles was performed with a sample-barcoded 5' primer and a J-beta primer mix. A template-switch 5' adaptor carrying 12 random nucleotides introduced a unique molecular identifier onto each TCR beta cDNA molecule. Each sample yielded at least 2.5 million CDR3-containing paired-end reads. First-strand cDNA was synthesized from all RNA with the Mint cDNA synthesis kit, primed by a TRBC-specific oligonucleotide. All cDNA was treated with uracil-DNA glycosylase and then went through a first 18-cycle PCR with the universal primers M1SS and BC2_uni_R. As for the original processing: Normalization of each sample was performed by random selection of 1 million high-quality reads, each carrying a distinct molecular identifier. Instead of being binned into consensus sequences, reads with shared molecular identifiers were discarded. MiTCR, set to a Q25 quality threshold and the strictest error-elimination algorithm, was used for CDR3 identification, clonotype clustering and error correction. Lower-bound total TCR beta diversity was estimated with a nonparametric unseen species model using Euler transformation. TCRdb took the public reads, trimmed them with fastp at Q25, ran MiXCR for clone calling and kept in-frame beta chains. Each CDR3 protein appears once, grouped with its most common genes and DNA. These V and J calls derive from TCRdb rather than the authors' analysis. The sample table shows approximately 770,000 distinct CDR3 sequences, and 58% are seen once. The biggest ten clones account for roughly 22% of the sample.

V and J are truncated by 6 bases and 7 bases respectively, leaving an intervening sequence of 13 bases. Measured from the cysteine to the phenylalanine, the CDR3 is 11 residues long. Only CDR3 DNA is held: 33 bases, read in frame from base 1. CDR1 and CDR2 are drawn from the germline V gene (reference sequence): DFQATT, SNEGSKA. The donors were 40 or so Caucasian individuals from Russia, aged about 6 to 95 years, who were systemically healthy. Around 9.8 milliliters of peripheral blood were collected from each donor into EDTA-treated Vacutainer tubes. PBMCs were isolated by Ficoll-Paque density-gradient centrifugation, with at least 6 million obtained per sample. Trizol reagent was used to extract total RNA from the PBMCs, yielding at least 5 micrograms per sample. The percentages of naive CD45RAhigh/CD27high T cells were determined by flow cytometry on a PBMC aliquot from every donor. What the study reported, not specific to this receptor: Estimates of total diversity from one million sequenced T cells were regarded as lower bounds and underestimates. Because donor CMV infection status was unknown, age-related changes in expanded clonotypes were potentially confounded. The percentage of naive T cells measured by flow cytometry correlated strongly with observed TCR beta diversity. Since profiling was done on bulk unsorted PBMCs, naive and antigen-experienced compartments could not be conclusively compared. As age increased, observed TCR beta diversity per million T cells dropped in a roughly linear way, and a significant reduction was already evident by age about 40. Compared with the aged group, the long-lived group had more naive CD4+ T cells, fewer expanded clones and increased TCR diversity, suggesting age selection.

This clonotype was obtained from a man younger than 40 in good health. Recombination connected TRBV20-1 to TRBJ2-7, and possibly TRBD1, on 5 matching bases. The sample taken for sequencing was blood. This receptor has the CDR3 CSAPGMGEQYF. The DNA sequence reads TGCAGTGCCCCAGGGATGGGGGAGCAGTACTTC.